Sequencing of this T cell receptor (beta chain) was carried out in a study of blood T cells in healthy people across ages. The second PCR ran about 6 to 12 cycles with a sample-barcoded 5' primer and J-beta primers. TCRdb re-derived calls from the 5' RACE reads in MiXCR, one entry per CDR3 protein. The data hold roughly 1.5 million distinct CDR3 sequences, with 42% observed a single time. This clonotype was sampled from a woman between 18 and 29 years old in good health. Sequenced: blood.

CDR3 nucleotides: TGCGCCAGCAGCCAAGATAGGTCCGTAGGTCAGCCCCAGCATTTT. Protein product: CASSQDRSVGQPQHF. The chain has TRBV4-1 and TRBJ1-5; D ambiguous. CDR1 is MGHRA, CDR2 YSYEKL, per germline. V was shortened by 0 bases and J by 6 bases, with 12 bases between the two germline ends. This CDR3 contains 15 residues.